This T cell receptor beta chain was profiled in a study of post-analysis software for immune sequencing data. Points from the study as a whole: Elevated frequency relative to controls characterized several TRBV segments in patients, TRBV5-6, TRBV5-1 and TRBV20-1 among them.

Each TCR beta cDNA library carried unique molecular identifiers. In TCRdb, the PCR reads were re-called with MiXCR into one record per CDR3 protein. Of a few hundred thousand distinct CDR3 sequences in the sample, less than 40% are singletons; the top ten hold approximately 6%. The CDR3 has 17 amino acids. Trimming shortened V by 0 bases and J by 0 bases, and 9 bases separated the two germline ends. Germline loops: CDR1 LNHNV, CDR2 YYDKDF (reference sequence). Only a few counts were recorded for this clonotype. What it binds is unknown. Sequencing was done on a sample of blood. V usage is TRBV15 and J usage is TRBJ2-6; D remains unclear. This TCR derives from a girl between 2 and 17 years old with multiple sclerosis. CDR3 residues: CATSRDRRASGANVLTF. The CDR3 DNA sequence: TGTGCCACCAGCAGAGATCGGCGAGCCTCTGGGGCCAACGTCCTGACTTTC.